The entry below describes one T cell receptor (beta chain). The record originates from a study of blood T cell repertoires in COVID-19. Measured with immunoSEQ multiplex PCR; TCRdb has only the in-frame clones, and not every one. The table records around 150,000 clones, roughly 80% of them present only once. The ends lost 5 bases at V and 1 base at J; junction bases unmatched: 5. CDR1 is SGHTA and CDR2 is FQGNSA in the germline V gene. The CDR3 contains 16 residues. The chain has TRBV7-2 and TRBJ2-3, with 11 nucleotides matching TRBD2. The sample comprised peripheral blood. The TCR comes from a man aged 55-75 years who had recovered from COVID-19. CDR3 amino acids: CASSITTSGGTDTQYF. CDR3 DNA sequence: TGTGCCAGCAGCATTACGACTAGCGGGGGCACAGATACGCAGTATTTT.